This T cell receptor (beta chain) was documented in a study of cytomegalovirus exposure and HLA in healthy donors. Study background: The 95 to 150 validation repertoires used a platform that matched the one used for the approximately 620 first-cohort repertoires, as a later analysis reported. General observations from the study: The listing of 150 or so TCR beta chains classed them as cytomegalovirus-associated. Using the classifier, cytomegalovirus status was reportedly diagnosed with high specificity and sensitivity.

These donors were members of the roughly 120-subject validation cohort, a group separate from the approximately 680-subject first cohort. Repertoires were generated with immunoSEQ multiplex PCR, while TCRdb's copy carries only in-frame clones and drops some. The sample has fewer than 150,000 clones, almost 90% seen once. Points on this clone: The antigen is unknown.

The sample consisted of PBMCs. The receptor comes from a woman younger than 35 in good health and CMV-seropositive.

In DNA form, the CDR3 reads TGTGCCAGCAGCGCAGGGGTCTACGAGCAGTACTTC. Translation: CASSAGVYEQYF. The V and J genes are TRBV2 and TRBJ2-7; D might be TRBD1 (6 bases). CDR1 and CDR2 (germline): SNHLY, FYNNEI. The V and J ends lost 6 bases and 3 bases respectively, with 9 bases between them. CDR3 size: 12 residues.